This entry concerns a single T cell receptor beta chain. Being one base from a much bigger clone, this may be a read error. The data stem from a study of regulatory T cells in long-lasting Graves disease. For TCR beta, libraries came from iRepertoire HTBI primers and Arm-PCR of CDR3 regions. TCRdb reprocessed the multiplex PCR reads with MiXCR, giving one entry per CDR3 protein. In the table there are 200,000 to 250,000 distinct CDR3 sequences, around 20% of which are singletons. The length of the CDR3 is 11 residues. Germline V gene sequence: CDR1 MNHNS, CDR2 SASEGT. As for time point: newly diagnosed GD, antithyroid drugs for less than 3 months. PBMC-derived RNA was used for the TCR library.

This sequence was found in a female donor with Graves disease. This sequence joins TRBV6-1 and TRBJ1-1; D unclear. This specimen consisted of peripheral blood mononuclear cells (PBMCs), obtained at new diagnosis, from a patient treated with antithyroid drugs. DNA of the CDR3: TGTGCCAGCAGGATGTTGGCTGAAGCTTCCTTT. Amino acid sequence: CASRMLAEASF.